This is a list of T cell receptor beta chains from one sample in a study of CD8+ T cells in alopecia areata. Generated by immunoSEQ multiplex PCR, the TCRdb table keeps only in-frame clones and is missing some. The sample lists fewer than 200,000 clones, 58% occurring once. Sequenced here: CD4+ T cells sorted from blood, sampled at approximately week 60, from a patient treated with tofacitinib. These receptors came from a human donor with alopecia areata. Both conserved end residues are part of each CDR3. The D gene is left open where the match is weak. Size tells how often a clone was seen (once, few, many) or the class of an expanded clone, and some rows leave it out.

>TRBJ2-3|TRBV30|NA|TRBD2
TGTGCCTGGAGATTATACGGCGGGGGGGCCAAAGATACGCAGTATTTT
CAWRLYGGGAKDTQYF
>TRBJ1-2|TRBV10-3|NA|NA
TGTGCCATCAGCGAACCGAGGGGTATAGACTATGGCTACACCTTC
CAISEPRGIDYGYTF
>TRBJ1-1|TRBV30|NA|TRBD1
TGTGCCTGGAGACTCAGGGACAGGGGATCGAGCACTGAAGCTTTCTTT
CAWRLRDRGSSTEAFF
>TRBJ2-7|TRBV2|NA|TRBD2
TGTGCCAGCAGTGTCGGGACTACCTACGAGCAGTACTTC
CASSVGTTYEQYF
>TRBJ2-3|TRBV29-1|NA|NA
TGCAGCGTTGTTTGGGGGGTAGCTGATTACACAGATACGCAGTATTTT
CSVVWGVADYTDTQYF
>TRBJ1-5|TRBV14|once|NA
TGTGCCAGCAGCCAAGAGTGGGGGCAGCCCCAGCATTTT
CASSQEWGQPQHF
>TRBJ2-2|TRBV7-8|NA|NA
TGTGCCAGCAGTCGGACAGAGAACACCGGGGAGCTGTTTTTT
CASSRTENTGELFF
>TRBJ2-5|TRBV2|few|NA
TGTGCCAGCAGCTCGGCTCGAGAGACCCAGTACTTC
CASSSARETQYF
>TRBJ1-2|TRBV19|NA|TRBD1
TGTGCCACCGCATTCGGAGGGACAGACGGTAGCGGCTACACCTTC
CATAFGGTDGSGYTF
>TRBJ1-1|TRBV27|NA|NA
TGTGCCAGCAGTTTAGGTGTTCGGGAGAACACTGAAGCTTTCTTT
CASSLGVRENTEAFF
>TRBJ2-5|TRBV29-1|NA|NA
TGCAGCGCGATTTCGGAGGCCCTAGGGGGGAGCCAGTACTTC
CSAISEALGGSQYF
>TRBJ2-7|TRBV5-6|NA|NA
TGTGCCAGCAGCTTGATCGGAGCGTCCTACGAGCAGTACTTC
CASSLIGASYEQYF
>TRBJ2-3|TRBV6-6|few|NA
TGTGCCAGCAGTTACACAGGGTCAGATACGCAGTATTTT
CASSYTGSDTQYF
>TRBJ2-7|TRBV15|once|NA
TGTGCCACCAGCAGAGCGGGGGCGGTATGGGCAGGAGGCGAGCAGTACTTC
CATSRAGAVWAGGEQYF
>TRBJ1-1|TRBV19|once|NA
TGTGCCAGTAGTGCCAGGGGAGGGGACACTGAAGCTTTCTTT
CASSARGGDTEAFF
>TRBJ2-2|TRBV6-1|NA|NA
TGTGCCAGCAGTGAAGTCCAGGGGGGATTCACCGGGGAGCTGTTTTTT
CASSEVQGGFTGELFF
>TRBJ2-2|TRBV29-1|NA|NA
TGCAGCGTTGATGCGACAGGCTCCGGGGAGCTGTTTTTT
CSVDATGSGELFF